Shown below are 10 T cell receptor beta chains from a single sample sequenced in a study of T cells in Graves' hyperthyroidism and ophthalmopathy. Authors of the study amplified TCR beta CDR3 regions from RNA transcripts. Carried out on the TCR CDR3, a first-round RT-PCR used the HTBI primer set. TCRdb re-derived calls from the multiplex PCR reads in MiXCR, one entry per CDR3 protein. The top ten clones hold 35% to 45% of a sample with some 300,000 distinct CDR3 sequences, about 19% of them seen once. The sample comprised blood. These receptors all come from a man aged 45-65 years with Graves' ophthalmopathy.

This clonotype was seen a handful of times. The chain couples TRBV6-1 to TRBJ1-5; D is unclear. The CDR3 totals 14 residues. The V gene lost 5 bases and the J gene lost 6 bases, with 14 bases spanning the gap. Germline CDR1 and CDR2: MNHNS and SASEGT. The CDR3 sequence: CASSFGQSPQPQHF. The CDR3, as DNA: TGTGCCAGCAGTTTTGGCCAGTCTCCTCAGCCCCAGCATTTT.

The chain recombines TRBV5-1 with TRBJ2-1, with 9 nucleotides matching TRBD2. Germline-derived CDR1 and CDR2 are SGHRS and YFSETQ. The CDR3 extends over 15 amino acids. With 0 bases clipped from V and 9 bases from J, the junction kept 7 bases outside the gene matches. The CDR3 nucleotides read TGCGCCAGCAGCTTGGGGGTAGCGGGGGAGGGTGAGCAGTTCTTC. The encoded protein is CASSLGVAGEGEQFF.

This clonotype was detected ten times or more. The chain recombines TRBV20-1 with TRBJ1-2; unclear D gene. Germline V gene sequence: CDR1 DFQATT, CDR2 SNEGSKA (reference sequence). There are 13 residues in the CDR3. V lost 4 bases and J 5 bases, leaving 14 bases between the germline ends. CDR3: CSANPREPYGYTF. The CDR3 nucleotides are TGCAGTGCTAACCCCCGGGAACCATATGGCTACACCTTC.

This clonotype was detected only a few times. V is TRBV10-2 and J is TRBJ2-7; a weak D match, TRBD1 (5 bases). Germline V gene lookup returns CDR1 WSHSY and CDR2 SAAADI. V was shortened by 5 bases and J by 0 bases, with 11 bases between the two germline ends. The CDR3 runs 14 residues. CDR3 in DNA: TGCGCCAGCAGTTATAGACAGAGCTCCTACGAGCAGTACTTC. It encodes CASSYRQSSYEQYF.

The V and J genes are TRBV6-4 and TRBJ1-6; D is undetermined. Germline loops: CDR1 MRHNA, CDR2 SNTAGT. This CDR3 is built from 11 residues. The V end lost 2 bases, the J end lost 7 bases, and 0 bases lay between the germline ends. CDR3 residues: CASSDNSPLHF. As DNA, the CDR3 is TGTGCCAGCAGTGACAATTCACCCCTCCACTTT.

This clonotype was seen repeatedly, ten times or more. The gene calls are TRBV5-1 and TRBJ2-7; 12 bases are a match to TRBD2. J lost 6 bases, V lost 3 bases, and 7 bases had no gene match. The germline V gene has CDR1 SGHRS and CDR2 YFSETQ. CDR3 length equals 15 residues. The CDR3: CASSSSGRADGEQYF. The CDR3 region has the DNA TGCGCCAGCAGCTCTAGCGGGAGGGCCGATGGCGAGCAGTACTTC.

This clonotype appeared a few times. The genes are TRBV18 and TRBJ2-5; 8 bases are shared with TRBD1. Per germline, CDR1 KGHSH and CDR2 LQKENI. V was clipped by 3 bases and J by 5 bases; unmatched bases: 5. CDR3 length: 14 amino acids. In DNA, the CDR3 is TGTGCCAGCTCACCCCCGACAGGGGAGGAGACCCAGTACTTC. Protein product: CASSPPTGEETQYF. The full variable domain, with the rest looked up from reference TRBV18 and TRBJ2-5, is NAGVMQNPRHLVRRRGQEARLRCSPMKGHSHVYWYRQLPEEGLKFMVYLQKENIIDESGMPKERFSAEFPKEGPSILRIQQVVRGDSAAYFCASSPPTGEETQYFGPGTRLLVL.

The J gene is TRBJ2-5, the V gene TRBV7-9; 12 positions match TRBD2. Germline V CDR1 and CDR2: SEHNR, FQNEAQ (reference sequence). The CDR3 runs to 20 residues. J gave up 5 bases and V 1 base, and 17 bases lay outside the gene matches. CDR3 sequence reads: CASSLGATSGRSGILETQYF. In DNA, the CDR3 is TGTGCCAGCAGCTTAGGGGCGACTAGCGGGAGATCAGGAATATTGGAGACCCAGTACTTC.

At least ten counts were recorded for this clonotype. J is TRBJ2-5 and V is TRBV2; 8 nucleotides line up with TRBD1. The CDR3 runs 17 residues. V dropped 5 bases and J dropped 2; count of bases not matched to a gene: 13. In germline, CDR1 is SNHLY, CDR2 FYNNEI. Here the CDR3 reads CASSPRAGGRAQETQYF. DNA for the CDR3: TGTGCCAGCAGTCCTAGAGCAGGGGGCCGAGCACAAGAGACCCAGTACTTC.

Ten or more counts support this clonotype. The J gene is TRBJ2-7, the V gene TRBV28; D is unclear. Per germline, CDR1 MDHEN and CDR2 SYDVKM. This CDR3 is built from 13 residues. V shed 6 bases and J shed 0 bases, with 9 bases lying between them. The CDR3 loop is CASRRTDSYEQYF. CDR3 nucleotide sequence: TGTGCCAGCAGAAGGACGGACTCCTACGAGCAGTACTTC.